A selection of T cell receptor beta chains follows, all from one sample in a study of PD-1 blockade in classical Hodgkin lymphoma. Sequencing used immunoSEQ multiplex PCR; TCRdb keeps in-frame clones, though not all of them. This table has 1,500 to 2,500 clones, over 80% appearing once. The specimen was CD4+ T cells from blood, collected before the fourth cycle of nivolumab. The source of these receptors is a human donor with classical Hodgkin lymphoma. The CDR3 runs from the conserved cysteine through the conserved F or W. A D gene is named only where the DNA matches it firmly. A row's size may be missing; if present it is once, few, many or a size class.

v_gene	j_gene	abundance	d_gene	CDR3nt	CDR3aa
TRBV7-3	TRBJ2-2	once	TRBD1	TGTGCCAGCAGCCACCGGGGACAGGGCGGCACCGGGGAGCTGTTTTTT	CASSHRGQGGTGELFF
TRBV5-4	TRBJ1-1	NA	TRBD1	TGTGCCAGCAGCTTATGGGACAGGGGGAACACTGAAGCTTTCTTT	CASSLWDRGNTEAFF
TRBV29-1	TRBJ1-6	NA	NA	TGCAGCGTTGGTGAGGGAGGTAATTCACCCCTCCACTTT	CSVGEGGNSPLHF
TRBV14	TRBJ2-5	few	NA	TGTGCCAGCAGCCAAGTAGCGCGGGAAGAGACCCAGTACTTC	CASSQVAREETQYF
TRBV2	TRBJ2-7	few	NA	TGTGCCAGCAGGGTTGACGGGAACACCTACGAGCAGTACTTC	CASRVDGNTYEQYF
TRBV6-6	TRBJ2-7	NA	NA	TGTGCCAGCAGTTACTCCCGGGACAAAGGCGAGCAGTACTTC	CASSYSRDKGEQYF
TRBV5-4	TRBJ2-1	NA	NA	TGTGCCAGCAGCTCCGGGACCTCCCACTCCCTCAATGGGCAGTTCTTC	CASSSGTSHSLNGQFF
TRBV5-4	TRBJ1-2	few	TRBD1	TGTGCCAGCAGCTCCGGCCGGGACAGGTCGTACAACTATGGCTACACCTTC	CASSSGRDRSYNYGYTF
TRBV4-2	TRBJ1-5	few	TRBD1	TGTGCCAGCAGCCAACCGGGACAGGGGGCATATCAGCCCCAGCATTTT	CASSQPGQGAYQPQHF
TRBV5-5	TRBJ2-2	NA	NA	TGTGCCAGCAGCTTGGCTTTCGTCTCCGGGGAGCTGTTTTTT	CASSLAFVSGELFF
TRBV10-3	TRBJ2-7	once	TRBD2	TGTGCCATCAGTATAACTAGCGGGGCTACCTCCTACGAGCAGTACTTC	CAISITSGATSYEQYF
TRBV21-1	TRBJ1-6	NA	NA	TGTGCCAGCAGCAAAGAAGTTGGTCCAGGAGAGATTCTTTGGAATTCACCCCTCCACTTT	CASSKEVGPGEILWNSPLHF
TRBV19	TRBJ2-2	NA	TRBD2	TGTGCCAGTGCTACCTTAGCGGGAGGGAGCACCGGGGAGCTGTTTTTT	CASATLAGGSTGELFF
TRBV27	TRBJ1-1	NA	TRBD1	TGTGCCAGCAGTACGGACAGGGGGCAAACTGAAGCTTTCTTT	CASSTDRGQTEAFF
TRBV20-1	TRBJ2-7	NA	NA	TGCAGTGCTCGACAGGGAGGCGAGCAGTACTTC	CSARQGGEQYF
TRBV19	TRBJ1-5	large	NA	TGTGCCAGTAGTAGTCGTCGGGGCGGGAATCAGCCCCAGCATTTT	CASSSRRGGNQPQHF
TRBV7-3	TRBJ2-1	NA	NA	TGTGCCAGCAGCTTAAGTAGGACCTTCCCCGGTGAGCAGTTCTTC	CASSLSRTFPGEQFF
TRBV6-5	TRBJ2-3	NA	NA	TGTGCCAGCAGTTACCTCGGGGCTCACACAGATACGCAGTATTTT	CASSYLGAHTDTQYF
TRBV7-6	TRBJ2-7	NA	NA	TGTGCCAGCAGTAGGGGAGTAGGCAACGAGCAGTACTTC	CASSRGVGNEQYF
TRBV5-1	TRBJ1-4	NA	NA	TGCGCCAGCAGCCTAACCGCTGAAGTTGCGGTCGAAAAACTGTTTTTT	CASSLTAEVAVEKLFF
TRBV6-5	TRBJ1-5	NA	NA	TGTGCCAGCAGCCCGGGACTATTTAATCAGCCCCAGCATTTT	CASSPGLFNQPQHF
TRBV5-5	TRBJ2-7	NA	NA	TGTGCCAGCAGCTTTCAGCCGGGACGGATGATCTACGAGCAGTACTTC	CASSFQPGRMIYEQYF
TRBV7-9	TRBJ1-4	NA	TRBD1	TGTGCCAGCAGCTTGGACAGGGGTCGAGAAAAACTGTTTTTT	CASSLDRGREKLFF
TRBV7-3	TRBJ1-2	NA	TRBD1	TGTGCCAGCAGCACGGGACAGGGTAGCTATGGCTACACCTTC	CASSTGQGSYGYTF
TRBV7-9	TRBJ2-3	few	NA	TGTGCCAGCAGCTTAGCCCTCACAGATACGCAGTATTTT	CASSLALTDTQYF
TRBV5-1	TRBJ1-2	NA	TRBD1	TGCGCCAGCAGCTCGGACAGGGGAAAGAACTATGGCTACACCTTC	CASSSDRGKNYGYTF
TRBV19	TRBJ1-5	NA	NA	TGTGCCAGTAGTATCCTTTGGAGCAATCAGCCCCAGCATTTT	CASSILWSNQPQHF
TRBV28	TRBJ2-3	NA	NA	TGTGCCAGCAGTTTAGTGGGAGATACGCAGTATTTT	CASSLVGDTQYF
TRBV2	TRBJ2-7	NA	TRBD2	TGTGCCAGCCGGACTAGCGGGGGAACTCGTAACTTC	CASRTSGGTRNF
TRBV30	TRBJ1-1	few	TRBD1	TGTGCCTTGACAGGGCCAGAGAACACTGAAGCTTTCTTT	CALTGPENTEAFF
TRBV2	TRBJ1-3	NA	NA	TGTGCCAGCAGATACCTCAAGACGGGACACCTCGGAAACACCATATATTTT	CASRYLKTGHLGNTIYF
TRBV10-3	TRBJ1-5	NA	NA	TGTGCCATCAGCCCGGGGGATCAGCCCCAGCATTTT	CAISPGDQPQHF